What follows is one T cell receptor (beta chain) and its context. Germline V lookup: CDR1 SEHNR, CDR2 FQNEAQ (reference sequence). There are 13 residues in the CDR3. Trimming cost V 1 base and J 10 bases, with 13 bases left between them. The donors belonged to the roughly 110-subject validation cohort, separate from the 666-subject first cohort. This record comes from a study of cytomegalovirus exposure and HLA in healthy donors. Repertoires were generated with immunoSEQ multiplex PCR, while TCRdb's copy carries only in-frame clones and drops some. Here the sample spans some 76,000 clones, roughly 93% being singletons.

The origin of this receptor is a woman in her late teens or twenties in good health and CMV-seronegative. The chain couples TRBV7-9 to TRBJ1-1; D unresolved. Sequencing was carried out using PBMCs. The CDR3 nucleotides are TGTGCCAGCAGCTTAGAGGGCACGGGGAGAGCTTTCTTT. It is translated as CASSLEGTGRAFF.